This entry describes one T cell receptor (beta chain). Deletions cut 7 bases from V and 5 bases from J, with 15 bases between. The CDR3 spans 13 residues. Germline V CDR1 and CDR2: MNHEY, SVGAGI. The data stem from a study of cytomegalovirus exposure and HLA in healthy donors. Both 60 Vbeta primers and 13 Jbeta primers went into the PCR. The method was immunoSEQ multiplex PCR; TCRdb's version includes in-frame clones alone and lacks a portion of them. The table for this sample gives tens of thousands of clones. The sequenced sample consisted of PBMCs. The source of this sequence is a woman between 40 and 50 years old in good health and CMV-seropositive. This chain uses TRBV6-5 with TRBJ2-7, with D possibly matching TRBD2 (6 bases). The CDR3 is CASTRAPGDEQYF. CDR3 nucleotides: TGTGCCAGCACTCGGGCCCCGGGAGACGAGCAGTACTTC.